The text below deals with one TCR beta chain. The antigen is undetermined. The data stem from a study of cytomegalovirus exposure and HLA in healthy donors. Study results and caveats: In a later analysis, TCR beta V- and J-gene trimming showed a link to a missense DCLRE1C variant. The CMV antigen specificity of three CMV-associated chains was confirmed through in vitro analysis. Serostatus for CMV was the only available immune exposure information.

PCR involved 60 Vbeta and 13 Jbeta primers. The assay was immunoSEQ multiplex PCR, and TCRdb's table has in-frame clones only and misses some. The profile shows around 140,000 clones, about 86% of them singletons. This CDR3 comprises 12 residues. V was pared by 9 bases and J by 10 bases, with 18 bases between. The germline CDR1 and CDR2 sequences are SNHLY and FYNNEI. The chain has TRBV2 and TRBJ1-1; TRBD1 is a possible D gene (5 bases). The sample taken for sequencing was PBMCs. The TCR comes from a young woman in good health and CMV-seronegative. In nucleotides, the CDR3 is TGTGCCAGTTCAGGATTCCCAACAGGAGCTTTCTTT. Amino acids: CASSGFPTGAFF.